Listed below are T cell receptor beta chains from one sample, sequenced in a study of spatial heterogeneity in lung cancer. In TCRdb, the 5' RACE reads were re-called with MiXCR into one record per CDR3 protein. The profile shows around 110,000 distinct CDR3 sequences, 9.5% to 15% of them singletons. Sequenced material: PBMCs, taken at follow-up. These receptors came from a male donor with early-stage non-small cell lung cancer. The CDR3 runs from the conserved cysteine through the conserved F or W. D genes are given only for firm matches. For some rows the clone size is stated as once, few or many, or as a class when expanded; others skip it.

j_call: TRBJ1-2
d_call: NA
v_call: TRBV5-1
cdr3_length: 14
clone_size: NA
cdr3_aa: CASSFRTVNYGYTF
cdr3_nt: TGCGCCAGCAGCTTCAGGACAGTTAACTATGGCTACACCTTC

j_call: TRBJ2-4
d_call: TRBD1
v_call: TRBV29-1
cdr3_length: 15
clone_size: NA
cdr3_aa: CSVRNRGLAKNIQYF
cdr3_nt: TGCAGCGTGCGAAACAGGGGGCTAGCCAAAAACATTCAGTACTTC

j_call: TRBJ2-5
d_call: NA
v_call: TRBV4-2
cdr3_length: 14
clone_size: few
cdr3_aa: CASSQDMGRETQYF
cdr3_nt: TGTGCCAGCAGCCAAGATATGGGGCGAGAGACCCAGTACTTC

j_call: TRBJ2-1
d_call: TRBD2
v_call: TRBV9
cdr3_length: 17
clone_size: few
cdr3_aa: CASSVVSGLAVINEQFF
cdr3_nt: TGTGCCAGCAGCGTAGTTTCGGGACTAGCGGTAATCAATGAGCAGTTCTTC

j_call: TRBJ2-1
d_call: NA
v_call: TRBV9
cdr3_length: 14
clone_size: many
cdr3_aa: CASSVGRHRNEQFF
cdr3_nt: TGTGCCAGCAGCGTAGGTCGTCATCGGAATGAGCAGTTCTTC

j_call: TRBJ2-2
d_call: TRBD1
v_call: TRBV12-3/TRBV12-4
cdr3_length: 15
clone_size: few
cdr3_aa: CASTKGARDTGELFF
cdr3_nt: TGTGCCAGCACGAAGGGGGCGCGAGACACCGGGGAGCTGTTTTTT

j_call: TRBJ2-3
d_call: TRBD2
v_call: TRBV27
cdr3_length: 19
clone_size: few
cdr3_aa: CASSPHRTSGGAWTDTQYF
cdr3_nt: TGTGCCAGCAGTCCCCATCGGACTAGCGGGGGGGCTTGGACAGATACGCAGTATTTT

j_call: TRBJ1-4
d_call: NA
v_call: TRBV5-6
cdr3_length: 15
clone_size: many
cdr3_aa: CASSTRGRANEKLFF
cdr3_nt: TGTGCCAGCAGTACAAGAGGGAGGGCTAATGAAAAACTGTTTTTT

j_call: TRBJ1-4
d_call: NA
v_call: TRBV7-8
cdr3_length: 14
clone_size: NA
cdr3_aa: CASSFRQLDEKLFF
cdr3_nt: TGTGCCAGCAGCTTCCGGCAACTGGATGAAAAACTGTTTTTT

j_call: TRBJ2-3
d_call: TRBD1
v_call: TRBV7-2
cdr3_length: 18
clone_size: NA
cdr3_aa: CASSRTAGTGWSTDTQYF
cdr3_nt: TGTGCCAGCAGCCGGACAGCCGGGACAGGGTGGAGCACAGATACGCAGTATTTT

j_call: TRBJ2-1
d_call: NA
v_call: TRBV21-1
cdr3_length: 17
clone_size: few
cdr3_aa: CASSNGPRRGLSNEQFF
cdr3_nt: TGTGCCAGCAGCAATGGGCCCCGCCGAGGGTTATCCAATGAGCAGTTCTTC

j_call: TRBJ2-5
d_call: TRBD1
v_call: TRBV10-2
cdr3_length: 14
clone_size: NA
cdr3_aa: CASSRLTGKETQYF
cdr3_nt: TGCGCCAGCAGCCGACTGACAGGGAAAGAGACCCAGTACTTC

j_call: TRBJ2-1
d_call: TRBD1
v_call: TRBV6-5
cdr3_length: 14
clone_size: few
cdr3_aa: CASTTGISVNEQFF
cdr3_nt: TGTGCCAGCACGACAGGGATAAGTGTTAATGAGCAGTTCTTC

j_call: TRBJ2-7
d_call: NA
v_call: TRBV4-2
cdr3_length: 14
clone_size: many
cdr3_aa: CASSQGGDSYEQYF
cdr3_nt: TGTGCCAGCAGCCAAGGCGGAGACTCCTACGAGCAGTACTTC

j_call: TRBJ1-6
d_call: TRBD1
v_call: TRBV20-1
cdr3_length: 15
clone_size: many
cdr3_aa: CSAATGQGSNSPLHF
cdr3_nt: TGCAGTGCTGCCACGGGACAGGGGAGCAATTCACCCCTCCACTTT

j_call: TRBJ1-6
d_call: TRBD1
v_call: TRBV5-1
cdr3_length: 17
clone_size: few
cdr3_aa: CASRDRGLQNYNSPLHF
cdr3_nt: TGCGCCAGCCGGGACAGGGGGCTTCAGAATTATAATTCACCCCTCCACTTT

j_call: TRBJ2-3
d_call: TRBD2
v_call: TRBV7-2
cdr3_length: 15
clone_size: NA
cdr3_aa: CASTPGLAGGDTQYF
cdr3_nt: TGTGCCAGCACCCCGGGACTAGCGGGGGGAGATACGCAGTATTTT

j_call: TRBJ2-7
d_call: NA
v_call: TRBV6-5
cdr3_length: 15
clone_size: NA
cdr3_aa: CASSYSAKSFYEQYF
cdr3_nt: TGTGCCAGCAGTTACTCAGCTAAATCCTTCTACGAGCAGTACTTC

j_call: TRBJ1-2
d_call: NA
v_call: TRBV7-9
cdr3_length: 15
clone_size: NA
cdr3_aa: CASSPHVDTGYGYTF
cdr3_nt: TGTGCCAGCAGCCCCCATGTTGACACCGGCTATGGCTACACCTTC

j_call: TRBJ2-7
d_call: NA
v_call: TRBV20-1
cdr3_length: 13
clone_size: many
cdr3_aa: CSARARLGNEQYF
cdr3_nt: TGCAGTGCTAGAGCTAGACTAGGAAACGAGCAGTACTTC